This paragraph covers one TCR beta chain sequence. The data derive from a study of blood T cell repertoires in COVID-19. Study overall: Whether acute or convalescent, the COVID-19 samples came from the United States, Italy and Spain.

Enrolled through a virtual design, the participants were between roughly 18 and 90 years of age and came from fewer than 30 US areas. Some clones are missing from TCRdb's copy, which holds only in-frame ones; the method was immunoSEQ multiplex PCR. Altogether approximately 260,000 clones are present, roughly 86% being singletons, with the ten largest covering roughly 3.1%. The V gene end was trimmed by 4 bases and the J gene end by 6 bases; junction bases not matched to a gene: 8. The germline V gene encodes CDR1 SQVTM and CDR2 ANQGSEA. CDR3 length: 14 residues. The clonotype originates from a woman in her thirties or forties with acute COVID-19. The V call is TRBV29-1, the J call TRBJ2-3, with 9 bases lining up with TRBD2. The sample taken for sequencing was PBMCs or T cells enriched from blood (not recorded which). CDR3: CSVGASGMVDTQYF. The CDR3 DNA reads TGCAGCGTTGGGGCTAGCGGGATGGTTGATACGCAGTATTTT.